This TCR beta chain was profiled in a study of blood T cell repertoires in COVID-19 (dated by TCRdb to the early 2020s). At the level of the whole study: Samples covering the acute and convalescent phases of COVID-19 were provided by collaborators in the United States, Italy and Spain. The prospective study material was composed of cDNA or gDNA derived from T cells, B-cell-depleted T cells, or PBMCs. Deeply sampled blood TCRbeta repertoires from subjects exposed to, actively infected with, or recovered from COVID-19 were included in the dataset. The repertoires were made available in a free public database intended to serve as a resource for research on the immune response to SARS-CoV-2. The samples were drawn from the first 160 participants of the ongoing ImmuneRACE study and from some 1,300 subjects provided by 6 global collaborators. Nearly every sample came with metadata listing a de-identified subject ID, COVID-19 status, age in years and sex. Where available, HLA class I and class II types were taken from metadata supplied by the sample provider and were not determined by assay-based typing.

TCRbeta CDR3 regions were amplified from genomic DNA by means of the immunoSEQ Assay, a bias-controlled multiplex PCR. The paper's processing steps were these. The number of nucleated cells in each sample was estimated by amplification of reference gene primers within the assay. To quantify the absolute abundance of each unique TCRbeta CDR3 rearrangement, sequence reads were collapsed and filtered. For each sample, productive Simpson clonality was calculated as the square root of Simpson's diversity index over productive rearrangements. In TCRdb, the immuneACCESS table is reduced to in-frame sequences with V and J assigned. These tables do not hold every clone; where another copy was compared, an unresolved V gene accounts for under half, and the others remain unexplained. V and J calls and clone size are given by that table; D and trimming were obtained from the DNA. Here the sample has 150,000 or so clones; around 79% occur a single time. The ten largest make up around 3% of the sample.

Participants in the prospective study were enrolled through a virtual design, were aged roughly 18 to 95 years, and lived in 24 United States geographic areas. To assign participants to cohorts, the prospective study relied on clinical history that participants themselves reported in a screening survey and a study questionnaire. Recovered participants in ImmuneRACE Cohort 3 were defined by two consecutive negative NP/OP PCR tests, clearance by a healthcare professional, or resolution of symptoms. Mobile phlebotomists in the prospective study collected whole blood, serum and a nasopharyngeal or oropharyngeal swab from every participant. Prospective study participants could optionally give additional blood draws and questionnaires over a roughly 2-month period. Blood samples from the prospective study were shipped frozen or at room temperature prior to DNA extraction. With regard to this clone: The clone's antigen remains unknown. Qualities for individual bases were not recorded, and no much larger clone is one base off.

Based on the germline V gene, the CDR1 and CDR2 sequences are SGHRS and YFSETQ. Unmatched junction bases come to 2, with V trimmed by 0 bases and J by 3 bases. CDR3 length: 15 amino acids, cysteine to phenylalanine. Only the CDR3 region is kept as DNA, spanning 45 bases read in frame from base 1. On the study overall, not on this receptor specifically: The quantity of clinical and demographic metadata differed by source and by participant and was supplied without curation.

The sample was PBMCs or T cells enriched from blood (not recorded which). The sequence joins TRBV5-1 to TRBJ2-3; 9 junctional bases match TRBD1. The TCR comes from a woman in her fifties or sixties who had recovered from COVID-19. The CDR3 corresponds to CASSLAGTGTDTQYF. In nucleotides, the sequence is TGCGCCAGCAGCTTGGCCGGGACAGGGACAGATACGCAGTATTTT.